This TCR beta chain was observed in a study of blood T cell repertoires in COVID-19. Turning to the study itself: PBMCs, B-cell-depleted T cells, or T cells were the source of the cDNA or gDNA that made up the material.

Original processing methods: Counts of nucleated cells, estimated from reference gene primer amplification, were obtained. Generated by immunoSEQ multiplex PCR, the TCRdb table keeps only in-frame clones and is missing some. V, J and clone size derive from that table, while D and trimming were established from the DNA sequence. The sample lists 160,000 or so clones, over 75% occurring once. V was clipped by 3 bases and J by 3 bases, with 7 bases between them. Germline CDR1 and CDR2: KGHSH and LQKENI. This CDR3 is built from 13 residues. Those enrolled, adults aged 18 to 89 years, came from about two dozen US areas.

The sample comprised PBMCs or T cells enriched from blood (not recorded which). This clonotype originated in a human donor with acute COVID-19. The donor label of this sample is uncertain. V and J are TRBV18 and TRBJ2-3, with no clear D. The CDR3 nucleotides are TGTGCCAGCTCACCCCAGTCTACAGATACGCAGTATTTT. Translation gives CASSPQSTDTQYF.